The 17 T cell receptor beta chains given below trace back to one sample, sequenced in a study of T cells in Graves' hyperthyroidism and ophthalmopathy. Researchers took RNA transcripts and amplified the TCR beta CDR3 regions from them. First-round RT-PCR with HTBI primers amplified the TCR CDR3 region. Via MiXCR, TCRdb re-called the multiplex PCR reads, giving one row per CDR3 protein. The sample comprises about 700,000 distinct CDR3 sequences, around 15% of which are singletons, and 10% to 13% rests with the top ten. The sample taken for sequencing was blood. The receptors derive from a woman younger than 35 with Graves' hyperthyroidism.

This clonotype was seen many times. The chain joins TRBV28 to TRBJ2-1; maybe TRBD1 (5 bases). This CDR3 spans 12 amino acids. CDR1 MDHEN and CDR2 SYDVKM come from the germline V gene. Trimming took off 4 bases at V and 6 bases at J, with 7 bases between the two ends. The DNA for the CDR3 is TGTGCCAGCAGTTCAGGGTCCAATGAGCAGTTCTTC. It encodes CASSSGSNEQFF.

This clonotype has a count of ten or more. The V gene is TRBV30, the J gene TRBJ2-7; 13 nucleotides agree with TRBD2. V shed 3 bases, J shed 5 bases, and the junction held 4 bases outside the gene matches. The CDR3 loop spans 14 amino acids. The germline gives CDR1 GTSNPN, CDR2 SVGIG (reference sequence). Here the CDR3 DNA reads TGTGCCTGGAGACGTGGGACTAGCGGGAACGAGCAGTACTTC. Its protein product is CAWRRGTSGNEQYF.

This clonotype has a count of ten or more. This chain joins TRBV15 and TRBJ2-2; 9 positions agree with TRBD2. V trimming: 2 bases; J trimming: 3 bases; junction bases outside the gene matches: 16. Germline CDR1 reads LNHNV; CDR2 reads YYDKDF (reference sequence). This CDR3 has 20 amino acids. CDR3 bases: TGTGCCACCAGCAGAAATTCGGTAGCGGGAGAGGGTTGGGACACCGGGGAGCTGTTTTTT. Translated, it gives CATSRNSVAGEGWDTGELFF.

J is TRBJ1-1 and V is TRBV12-3 or TRBV12-4; no clear D. The CDR3 totals 13 residues. Trimming took 4 bases from V and 1 from J, leaving 7 bases between them. As DNA, the CDR3 is TGTGCCAGCAGTTGGAACACGAACACTGAAGCTTTCTTT. Its protein is CASSWNTNTEAFF.

This clonotype was seen at least ten times. This sequence joins TRBV13 and TRBJ2-2; 8 bases fit TRBD1. Germline-derived CDR1 and CDR2 are PRHDT and FYEKMQ (reference sequence). This CDR3 is built from 16 residues. After removal of 5 bases from V and 6 bases from J, the junction contained 11 bases not matched to a gene. CDR3 in amino acids: CASSQRTGKVPGELFF. CDR3 coding DNA: TGTGCCAGCAGCCAACGGACAGGGAAGGTACCCGGGGAGCTGTTTTTT.

The table lists this clonotype with many counts. The J gene is TRBJ2-7, the V gene TRBV11-2, with D perhaps matching TRBD2 (5 bases). The germline V and J ends were trimmed by 4 bases and 7 bases, with 23 bases remaining between them. The V gene's germline CDR1 is SGHAT and CDR2 FQNNGV. The CDR3 has 16 amino acids. CDR3 nucleotides: TGTGCCAGCAGCTCAATACTACGAGCTTTTCGGGAAGAGCAGTACTTC. Translation gives CASSSILRAFREEQYF.

The V gene is TRBV5-1, the J gene TRBJ2-1; D remains unclear. Trimming left V 0 bases short and J 6 bases short, with 10 bases between. This CDR3 is 14 amino acids long. Germline V CDR1 and CDR2: SGHRS, YFSETQ. CDR3 amino acids: CASSLVVTRNEQFF. The CDR3 nucleotides read TGCGCCAGCAGCTTGGTAGTGACTCGCAATGAGCAGTTCTTC.

At least ten counts were recorded for this clonotype. CDR3 amino acids: CASSSTGHRNNEQFF. The CDR3 nucleotides read TGTGCCAGCAGCTCGACAGGCCATCGAAACAATGAGCAGTTCTTC. The chain links TRBV7-3 to TRBJ2-1; possibly TRBD1 for D (6 bases). V lost 4 bases and J lost 5, with 15 bases in between. Germline CDR1 SGHTA, CDR2 FQGTGA. CDR3 length: 15 residues.

This clonotype was observed a few times. This chain joins TRBV27 and TRBJ2-7; D tentatively reads TRBD1 or TRBD2 (5 bases each). The V gene's germline CDR1 is MNHEY and CDR2 SMNVEV (reference sequence). The CDR3 spans 12 residues. Trimming removed 6 bases from V and 4 bases from J, with 10 bases in between. CDR3 protein: CASRGTGYEQYF. The CDR3 nucleotides read TGTGCCAGCAGAGGGACCGGGTACGAGCAGTACTTC.

As to this clonotype: A junction boundary mismatches the germline segment, possibly from a read error. V gene TRBV3-1 combines with J gene TRBJ2-5, with TRBD2 matching 11 bases. This CDR3 spans 15 amino acids. In germline, CDR1 is LGHDT, CDR2 YNNKEL (reference sequence). For the CDR3, the DNA is TGTGCCAGCAGCCTCGGACTAGCGGGTCAAGAGACCCAGTGCTTC. It encodes CASSLGLAGQETQCF.

This clonotype was observed many times. The chain recombines TRBV27 with TRBJ2-7; 7 nucleotides agree with TRBD2. Germline values: CDR1 MNHEY, CDR2 SMNVEV (reference sequence). V was pared by 3 bases and J by 0 bases, with 5 bases of the junction left unmatched. The CDR3 contains 15 residues. CDR3: CASSFERGTSYEQYF. The CDR3, as DNA: TGTGCCAGCAGTTTTGAGCGGGGAACCTCCTACGAGCAGTACTTC.

There are many counts of this clonotype. The V gene is TRBV30, the J gene TRBJ1-5; D not resolved. CDR1 and CDR2 (germline): GTSNPN, SVGIG (reference sequence). The ends were cut back, 2 bases at V and 4 bases at J, with 15 bases in the middle. The CDR3 covers 15 residues. The DNA for the CDR3 is TGTGCCTGGAGTCTGATAGGTAGCGGTAATCAGCCCCAGCATTTT. Amino acid sequence: CAWSLIGSGNQPQHF. The variable domain in full, completed from reference TRBV30 and TRBJ1-5, reads SQTIHQWPATLVQPVGSPLSLECTVEGTSNPNLYWYRQAAGRGLQLLFYSVGIGQISSEVPQNLSASRPQDRQFILSSKKLLLSDSGFYLCAWSLIGSGNQPQHFGDGTRLSIL.

In the case of this clonotype: At one boundary the junction diverges from the germline segment, which might be a read error. The chain uses TRBV6-1 and TRBJ2-1; the D gene is possibly TRBD2 (6 bases). The V gene's germline CDR1 is MNHNS and CDR2 SASEGT. The CDR3 consists of 16 residues. The CDR3 nucleotides read TGTGCCAGCAGAACCTCGGGACTGGCAATCTACAATGAGCAGTTCTTT. Its translation: CASRTSGLAIYNEQFF.

V and J are TRBV7-9 and TRBJ1-3, with a weak D call TRBD1 (6 bases). Germline assignment: CDR1 SEHNR and CDR2 FQNEAQ (reference sequence). The CDR3 consists of 13 residues. V gave up 9 bases and J gave up 3 bases, with 12 bases separating them. This CDR3 is CASNTGNGNTIYF. The DNA of the CDR3 is TGTGCCAGTAATACAGGGAATGGAAACACCATATATTTT.

This clonotype has ten or more counts. The chain is built from TRBV28 and TRBJ1-1; no reliable D call. This CDR3 spans 13 amino acids. The germline CDR1 and CDR2 sequences are MDHEN and SYDVKM. V was shortened by 7 bases and J by 6 bases, with 15 bases between the two germline ends. The CDR3 sequence: CASISKRPPEAFF. Here the CDR3 DNA reads TGTGCCAGCATATCCAAACGTCCCCCTGAAGCTTTCTTT.

This clonotype was found many times. The J gene is TRBJ2-5, the V gene TRBV6-2 or TRBV6-3; no reliable D call. Germline CDR1 reads MNHEY; CDR2 reads SVGEGT. The CDR3 spans 14 residues. V lost 2 bases and J 7 bases, leaving 14 bases between the germline ends. In nucleotides, the CDR3 is TGTGCCAGCAGTTACCCGGACCCGTCTCGGACCCAGTACTTC. This translates into CASSYPDPSRTQYF.

As to this clonotype: A much larger clone is a single base away; this may be a read error. The V call is TRBV28, the J call TRBJ2-7; D might be TRBD2 (5 bases). There are 18 residues in the CDR3. Trimming pared 5 bases from V and 4 bases from J, leaving 27 bases between. The V gene's germline CDR1 is MDHEN and CDR2 SYDVKM. CDR3: CASSRDSAGPQRWYEQYF. CDR3 DNA: TGTGCCAGCAGTAGGGATTCGGCGGGTCCCCAAAGGTGGTACGAGCAGTACTTC.